This section outlines one T cell receptor (beta chain) sequence together with its context. This sample was included in a study of CD8+CD57+ T cells in acquired aplastic anemia. The CDR3 has 14 amino acids. J lost 3 bases, V lost 6 bases, and 10 bases had no gene match. Per germline, CDR1 SQVTM and CDR2 ANQGSEA. According to the study, genomic DNA was the template for TCR beta VDJ and CDR3 profiling. MiXCR was run by TCRdb on the reads, yielding one entry per CDR3 protein. The sample includes 180,000 or so distinct CDR3 sequences, around 45% of them seen just once. Material: sorted CD4+, CD8+, or CD8+CD57+ T cells (not recorded which) from PBMCs. V gene TRBV29-1 combines with J gene TRBJ2-7, with TRBD1 matching over 8 bases. The sequence was obtained from a human donor in good health. The CDR3 reads CSVDPGQEVYEQYF. The CDR3 DNA sequence: TGCAGCGTCGACCCGGGACAGGAGGTCTACGAGCAGTACTTC.